Listed below are T cell receptor beta chains from one sample, sequenced in a study of blood T cell repertoires in COVID-19. The data were produced by immunoSEQ multiplex PCR, yet TCRdb's version contains in-frame clones alone and is incomplete. The sample lists tens of thousands of clones, approximately 80% seen once, with approximately 46% in the top ten. Source material: peripheral blood. The receptors here all came from an elderly woman with acute or convalescent COVID-19. Both conserved end residues are part of each CDR3. D genes are given only for firm matches. Size tells how often a clone was seen (once, few, many) or the class of an expanded clone, and some rows leave it out.

TGCGCCAGCAGCCCCGGGGGGGTTAATTCACCCCTCCACTTT,CASSPGGVNSPLHF,TRBV5-1,TRBJ1-6,.,.
TGTGCCAGTAGTATAGCCTTAGCACCCGAGACCCAGTACTTC,CASSIALAPETQYF,TRBV19,TRBJ2-5,.,.
TGCGCCAGCAGCCAAGATAAGGGACAGGGGGGGTACGAGCAGTACTTC,CASSQDKGQGGYEQYF,TRBV4-1,TRBJ2-7,once,TRBD1
TGTGCCAGCAGTTACCCCCGGGACAGCTCCTACGAGCAGTACTTC,CASSYPRDSSYEQYF,TRBV6-2/TRBV6-3,TRBJ2-7,.,TRBD1
TGTGCCAGCAGCCTAAACAGACTGAACACTGAAGCTTTCTTT,CASSLNRLNTEAFF,TRBV7-3,TRBJ1-1,.,.
TGTGCCAGCTCATCTGACAGTTACGAGCAGTACTTC,CASSSDSYEQYF,TRBV18,TRBJ2-7,.,.
TGTGCCAGCAGCTTGGCCCCGGGCACAGATACGCAGTATTTT,CASSLAPGTDTQYF,TRBV5-6,TRBJ2-3,.,.
TGTGCCACCAGTGACCCCAGGGGGCTCCCCTACGAGCAGTACTTC,CATSDPRGLPYEQYF,TRBV24-1,TRBJ2-7,few,TRBD1
TGCGCCAGCAGCTTGGGGGGGACAGGAGCTAACTATGGCTACACCTTC,CASSLGGTGANYGYTF,TRBV5-1,TRBJ1-2,.,TRBD1
TGCGCCAGCAGCTCTTCAGGGGGCATTGAAGAAAAACTGTTTTTT,CASSSSGGIEEKLFF,TRBV5-1,TRBJ1-4,.,TRBD1
TGTGCCAGCAGAGGGGACAGGGGATATGGCTACACCTTC,CASRGDRGYGYTF,TRBV6-5,TRBJ1-2,once,TRBD1
TGTGCCAGCAGCTTAGCAGGGTTGGGAGGCAATCAGCCCCAGCATTTT,CASSLAGLGGNQPQHF,TRBV7-2,TRBJ1-5,.,.
TGTGCCAGCAGCGTAGCGACGGGGGGTTATGGAGATACGCAGTATTTT,CASSVATGGYGDTQYF,TRBV9,TRBJ2-3,.,TRBD2
TGTGCCAGCAGCCAACATACAGGGGGCGGGAATGAGCAGTTCTTC,CASSQHTGGGNEQFF,TRBV14,TRBJ2-1,.,TRBD1
TGTGCCACCAGTGGAGTATTGGCCTCTAGACTGTTCTTC,CATSGVLASRLFF,TRBV24-1,TRBJ2-1,.,.
TGTGCCAGCAGCTCCCGGGACAGGGAGGATGATAGGTCCTACGAGCAGTACTTC,CASSSRDREDDRSYEQYF,TRBV7-6,TRBJ2-7,.,TRBD1
TGTGCCAGCAGTGTCCTGGACCAGGGGGCCATATATTTT,CASSVLDQGAIYF,TRBV2,TRBJ1-3,.,TRBD1
TGCGCCAGCAGCTTGGAACAGGGTAATTCACCCCTCCACTTT,CASSLEQGNSPLHF,TRBV5-1,TRBJ1-6,.,.
TGTGCCAGCAGCGTAGGGGAGGGAATCTATGGCTACACCTTC,CASSVGEGIYGYTF,TRBV9,TRBJ1-2,.,.
TGTGCCAGCAGCGGGGACAGCCTCGGGGAGCAGTACTTC,CASSGDSLGEQYF,TRBV11-2,TRBJ2-7,.,TRBD1
TGTGCCAGCAAATCACAGGGCTGGGCTAACACTGAAGCTTTCTTT,CASKSQGWANTEAFF,TRBV28,TRBJ1-1,.,.
TGCAGTGCTAGTTTCGCGGGAGGTACCTACGAGCAGTACTTC,CSASFAGGTYEQYF,TRBV20-1,TRBJ2-7,.,TRBD2
TGTGCCAGCAGCTACCATGCGGGATCCTACGAGCAGTACTTC,CASSYHAGSYEQYF,TRBV28,TRBJ2-7,.,.
TGTGCCAGCAGTTTGGTAGGAACGGGGCCCCAGCATTTT,CASSLVGTGPQHF,TRBV28,TRBJ1-5,few,.
TGTGCCACCAGCAGAGATACGGCCGAGGGAATCCTCGAGCAGTACTTC,CATSRDTAEGILEQYF,TRBV15,TRBJ2-7,few,.
TGCGCCAGCAGCTTGCTGAGATCCTATAATTCACCCCTCCACTTT,CASSLLRSYNSPLHF,TRBV5-1,TRBJ1-6,.,.
TGCAGCGTTCCCGGGACAGGGCGAGAGGGGTTCTTC,CSVPGTGREGFF,TRBV29-1,TRBJ2-1,.,TRBD1
TGTGCCTGGAGTACGGAGGGGAACTATGGCTACACCTTC,CAWSTEGNYGYTF,TRBV30,TRBJ1-2,.,.
TGTGCCAGCCACGGGGGGGCTGGTTCACCCCTCCACTTT,CASHGGAGSPLHF,TRBV28,TRBJ1-6,.,.
TGTGCCAGCAGCTTATCCCGGACATACGAGCAGTACTTC,CASSLSRTYEQYF,TRBV7-8,TRBJ2-7,.,.
TGCGCCAGCAGCTTACAACAGGGGGCAGGAGGAGGCTACACCTTC,CASSLQQGAGGGYTF,TRBV4-1,TRBJ1-2,.,TRBD1
TGTGCCAGCAGTTACTCAGGGGCAACTAATGAAAAACTGTTTTTT,CASSYSGATNEKLFF,TRBV6-5,TRBJ1-4,.,.
TGCGCCAGCAGCGGAGGACTAGCGGGAACCATTAATGAGCAGTTCTTC,CASSGGLAGTINEQFF,TRBV5-1,TRBJ2-1,.,TRBD2
TGTGCCAGCAGCCCGGAGGTTCAGCGGGCCCTCCACTTT,CASSPEVQRALHF,TRBV7-2,TRBJ1-6,.,.
TGTGCCAGCAGCGTAGCTCAGGGGGGCGGCTCACCCCTCCACTTT,CASSVAQGGGSPLHF,TRBV9,TRBJ1-6,.,TRBD1
TGTGCCAGCAGTGATGGACAGCATAACACTGAAGCTTTCTTT,CASSDGQHNTEAFF,TRBV2,TRBJ1-1,few,.
TGTGCCAGCAGCTTTGTGGCAGGGCCGTCCAATGAGCAGTTCTTC,CASSFVAGPSNEQFF,TRBV5-4,TRBJ2-1,.,.
TGTGCCAGCATAAACCCCCGGACTAGCGGGAACTACGAGCAGTACTTC,CASINPRTSGNYEQYF,TRBV28,TRBJ2-7,.,TRBD2
TGTGCCAGCAGCTTAGGACCCGGGGGCAATCAGCCCCAGCATTTT,CASSLGPGGNQPQHF,TRBV11-2,TRBJ1-5,.,.
TGTGCCAGCAGCTTGGAAAGACTTGAAGCTTTCTTT,CASSLERLEAFF,TRBV5-4,TRBJ1-1,.,.
TGCAGTGCTAGTACCGCGGAACCCCTCCACTACAATGAGCAGTTCTTC,CSASTAEPLHYNEQFF,TRBV20-1,TRBJ2-1,.,.
TGTGCCAGCAGCTCGATCCCAGGCTTCCCAACCTACGAGCAGTACTTC,CASSSIPGFPTYEQYF,TRBV7-9,TRBJ2-7,.,.
TGTGCCTGGAGTCCTCGCTATGGCTACACCTTC,CAWSPRYGYTF,TRBV30,TRBJ1-2,.,.
TGCGCCAGCAGCCAAGAACCGGGTAGCACAGATACGCAGTATTTT,CASSQEPGSTDTQYF,TRBV4-3,TRBJ2-3,.,.
TGTGCCAGTAGTATGGGAGGGAGCTCCTACAATGAGCAGTTCTTC,CASSMGGSSYNEQFF,TRBV19,TRBJ2-1,medium-sized,TRBD2
TGTGCCAGCAGTTACTTTTCAACTAGTCCTTACAATGAGCAGTTCTTC,CASSYFSTSPYNEQFF,TRBV27,TRBJ2-1,.,.
TGTGCCAGCAGTTACCCATCCCAATCGGGGCAGTACTTC,CASSYPSQSGQYF,TRBV6-6,TRBJ2-7,.,.
TGTGCCAGCAGTGCCCAGGGGGCCGGAGGAGAAAAACTGTTTTTT,CASSAQGAGGEKLFF,TRBV6-6,TRBJ1-4,.,TRBD1
TGCAGCGTTGGGCACTCGGGACAGGGGACGTTCTCTGGAAACACCATATATTTT,CSVGHSGQGTFSGNTIYF,TRBV29-1,TRBJ1-3,.,TRBD1
TGTGCCAGCAGTCCTACAGGGCTTGAGAACACTGAAGCTTTCTTT,CASSPTGLENTEAFF,TRBV2,TRBJ1-1,.,.
TGTGCCAGCAGTCAGAGGGCAGGCGAGCAGTACTTC,CASSQRAGEQYF,TRBV6-5,TRBJ2-7,.,.
TGTGCCAGCAGTACCCTAGCGGGTCGCACAGATACGCAGTATTTT,CASSTLAGRTDTQYF,TRBV6-5,TRBJ2-3,.,TRBD2
TGTGCCAGCAGTCCAGACTCCTACGAGCAGTACTTC,CASSPDSYEQYF,TRBV12-3/TRBV12-4,TRBJ2-7,.,.
TGTGCCAGCAGCCAACAGGCCGCTTTGGTCGCTTTCTTT,CASSQQAALVAFF,TRBV28,TRBJ1-1,.,.
TGTGCCAGCAGGGATACAGGGGAGGATACGCAGTATTTT,CASRDTGEDTQYF,TRBV2,TRBJ2-3,.,TRBD1